Listed below are T cell receptor beta chains from one sample, sequenced in a study of neurological immune-mediated disorders. One entry per CDR3 protein results from TCRdb running MiXCR on the 5' RACE reads. The sample holds more than 45,000 distinct CDR3 sequences, roughly 2.5% seen once. Input material: PBMCs. These receptors were collected from a man in his fifties with multiple sclerosis. Both conserved end residues are part of each CDR3. The D gene is left open where the match is weak. Rows give clone size only sometimes, using once, few, many, or a class for an expanded clone.

>TRBD2|TRBJ2-5|-|TRBV6-1
CASSEAGRKETQYF
TGTGCCAGCAGCGAAGCGGGGCGTAAGGAGACCCAGTACTTC
>-|TRBJ2-2|many|TRBV20-1
CSAMDGLTGELFF
TGCAGTGCTATGGACGGGCTCACCGGGGAGCTGTTTTTT
>TRBD2|TRBJ2-1|many|TRBV5-1
CASSLGLAGDSYNEQFF
TGCGCCAGCAGCCTCGGACTAGCGGGGGATTCCTACAATGAGCAGTTCTTC
>-|TRBJ2-2|many|TRBV28
CASSLGSARTGELFF
TGTGCCAGCAGTTTGGGCAGTGCGCGCACCGGGGAGCTGTTTTTT
>TRBD2|TRBJ2-7|many|TRBV4-3
CASSQESSWTSGFSEHEQYF
TGCGCCAGCAGCCAAGAATCGAGTTGGACTAGCGGGTTCTCGGAGCACGAGCAGTACTTC
>-|TRBJ2-2|many|TRBV5-1
CASRDREDTGELFF
TGCGCCAGCAGAGACAGGGAGGACACCGGGGAGCTGTTTTTT
>TRBD2|TRBJ2-1|many|TRBV20-1
CSAPRGSGYNEQFF
TGCAGTGCCCCCCGGGGTAGCGGGTACAATGAGCAGTTCTTC
>-|TRBJ2-5|medium-sized|TRBV10-1
CASSESLGGETQYF
TGCGCCAGCAGTGAGAGCCTCGGGGGCGAGACCCAGTACTTC
>-|TRBJ1-2|many|TRBV20-1
CSAREVTGPYGYTF
TGCAGTGCTAGAGAGGTGACAGGACCTTATGGCTACACCTTC
>TRBD2|TRBJ2-3|few|TRBV20-1
CSARVAGASDTQYF
TGCAGTGCTAGAGTAGCGGGGGCATCAGATACGCAGTATTTT
>-|TRBJ1-5|many|TRBV3-1
CASSPTGTTTQHF
TGTGCCAGCAGCCCTACAGGGACTACGACCCAGCATTTT
>-|TRBJ2-2|many|TRBV10-3
CAISEPGRELFF
TGTGCCATCAGTGAGCCCGGGCGGGAGCTGTTTTTT
>-|TRBJ2-4|-|TRBV7-2
CASSLDPRVPTLSQNIQYF
TGTGCCAGCAGCTTAGATCCCAGGGTCCCCACCCTATCCCAAAACATTCAGTACTTC
>-|TRBJ2-5|many|TRBV5-6
CASSLTEVGRETQYF
TGTGCCAGCAGCTTGACGGAGGTGGGTCGGGAGACCCAGTACTTC
>-|TRBJ2-2|many|TRBV7-8
CASSSRRFSSGELFF
TGTGCCAGCAGCTCCCGAAGGTTTAGTTCCGGGGAGCTGTTTTTT
>TRBD2|TRBJ2-1|many|TRBV20-1
CSARGLAGVNEQFF
TGCAGTGCTAGGGGACTAGCGGGGGTCAATGAGCAGTTCTTC
>-|TRBJ2-1|many|TRBV12-3/TRBV12-4
CASSLGEGTEQFF
TGTGCCAGCAGTTTAGGTGAGGGCACTGAGCAGTTCTTC
>-|TRBJ2-2|many|TRBV12-3/TRBV12-4
CASNDPSQGNTGELFF
TGTGCCAGCAACGACCCTTCACAGGGGAACACCGGGGAGCTGTTTTTT
>TRBD1|TRBJ1-5|many|TRBV20-1
CSARGNRGSILDSNQPQHF
TGCAGTGCTAGAGGTAACAGGGGCTCGATTCTTGATAGCAATCAGCCCCAGCATTTT
>TRBD2|TRBJ2-2|many|TRBV7-2
CASSPVGGGTGELFF
TGTGCCAGCAGCCCCGTCGGGGGGGGGACCGGGGAGCTGTTTTTT
>-|TRBJ1-5|many|TRBV20-1
CSARDFSGNNQPQHF
TGCAGTGCTAGAGATTTTTCGGGGAACAATCAGCCCCAGCATTTT
>TRBD1|TRBJ2-7|few|TRBV6-6
CASRDPGQSYSYEQYF
TGTGCCAGCAGGGACCCGGGACAGAGTTACTCCTACGAGCAGTACTTC
>-|TRBJ2-2|many|TRBV5-1
CASSLVFEGDGELFF
TGCGCCAGCAGCTTGGTTTTCGAGGGGGACGGGGAGCTGTTTTTT
>-|TRBJ2-7|-|TRBV4-1
CAISQELAYEQYF
TGCGCCATCAGCCAAGAATTAGCCTACGAGCAGTACTTC
>-|TRBJ2-5|many|TRBV7-9
CASSPRGGDREETQYF
TGTGCCAGCAGCCCTAGGGGGGGCGACAGGGAAGAGACCCAGTACTTC
>TRBD1|TRBJ1-1|many|TRBV20-1
CSTGQGASTEAFF
TGCAGTACGGGACAGGGGGCGAGCACTGAAGCTTTCTTT
>-|TRBJ1-1|many|TRBV5-6
CASSLAGTTEAFF
TGTGCCAGCAGCTTGGCAGGAACCACTGAAGCTTTCTTT
>TRBD2|TRBJ2-1|many|TRBV5-1
CASSLASGGIGNEQFF
TGCGCCAGCAGCTTGGCTAGCGGGGGGATTGGAAATGAGCAGTTCTTC
>TRBD1|TRBJ2-3|many|TRBV20-1
CSARWTGTDTQYF
TGCAGTGCTCGATGGACAGGAACAGATACGCAGTATTTT
>-|TRBJ1-5|many|TRBV6-6
CASMGNSNQPQHF
TGTGCCAGCATGGGGAATAGCAATCAGCCCCAGCATTTT
>-|TRBJ2-3|many|TRBV20-1
CSARDPGSGRDTQYF
TGCAGTGCTAGAGATCCAGGGAGTGGGAGAGATACGCAGTATTTT
>TRBD2|TRBJ2-7|many|TRBV7-9
CASSSTGGPTNEQYF
TGTGCCAGCAGCAGCACGGGAGGGCCGACGAACGAGCAGTACTTC
>-|TRBJ1-5|many|TRBV7-2
CASSRDGGGNQPQHF
TGTGCCAGCAGCCGCGACGGGGGCGGCAATCAGCCCCAGCATTTT
>-|TRBJ2-7|many|TRBV29-1
CSVEGFGGKIYEQYF
TGCAGCGTCGAAGGCTTCGGGGGAAAAATCTACGAGCAGTACTTC
>-|TRBJ2-7|few|TRBV5-5
CASRWGTTYEQYF
TGTGCCAGCAGATGGGGGACAACCTACGAGCAGTACTTC
>TRBD1|TRBJ1-2|many|TRBV20-1
CSAPTGRRYGYTF
TGCAGTGCTCCGACAGGGAGGCGTTATGGCTACACCTTC